This section outlines one T cell receptor beta chain sequence together with its context. Isolated RNA was reverse transcribed into cDNA used as the sequencing template. Sequenced by immunoSEQ multiplex PCR; TCRdb stores in-frame clones only, minus some. The data show around 190,000 clones, more than 50% seen once. This entry belongs to a study of CD8+ T cells in alopecia areata. Isolation of CD4+ and CD8+ T cells from PBMCs was achieved by sorting. Looked up from germline, CDR1 is MNHEY and CDR2 is SMNVEV (reference sequence). Trimming cost V 3 bases and J 4 bases, with 13 bases left between them. CDR3 length: 15 amino acids.

The chain combines TRBV27 with TRBJ2-4; no reliable D call. The TCR originated in a human donor in good health. Sample: CD8+ T cells sorted from blood. DNA of the CDR3: TGTGCCAGCAGTTTCTTGGGTGAAGAGAAAAACATTCAGTACTTC. It translates to CASSFLGEEKNIQYF.